The 27 T cell receptor beta chains below were found in one sample sequenced in a study of shared clonotypes between healthy human individuals. Sequencing was performed with immunoSEQ multiplex PCR; in TCRdb, only in-frame clones are kept and a portion is missing. The table lists about 2.4 million clones, approximately 93% of them singletons. Sequenced: naive CD4+ T cells from PBMCs. Subset defined: CD45RA+ positively selected. The receptors come from a man between 18 and 35 years old in good health. Some clones in this sample may be carry-over from other donors' samples.

This sequence joins TRBV4-1 and TRBJ1-2; 12 nucleotides match TRBD1. This CDR3 is 16 amino acids long. J lost 8 bases, V lost 3 bases, and 10 bases had no gene match. The germline V gene has CDR1 MGHRA and CDR2 YSYEKL. The CDR3 DNA reads as TGCGCCAGCAGCCAGCCCGGGACAGGGGGCAAGAACGGCTACACCTTC. This sequence encodes CASSQPGTGGKNGYTF.

Notes on this clone: Other nucleotide sequences from this sample produce the same CDR3. This sequence joins TRBV5-1 and TRBJ2-2; no reliable D call. V lost 0 bases and J 6 bases, leaving 6 bases between the germline ends. Germline CDR1 SGHRS, CDR2 YFSETQ. The length of the CDR3 is 13 residues. CDR3 loop: CASSLVVSGELFF. The CDR3 DNA reads as TGCGCCAGCAGCTTGGTTGTCTCCGGGGAGCTGTTTTTT.

The V and J genes are TRBV11-2 and TRBJ2-7; 12 bases line up with TRBD2. V shed 5 bases and J 7 bases; nucleotides not matched to a gene: 3. The length of the CDR3 is 13 residues. Germline CDR1 and CDR2: SGHAT and FQNNGV. The CDR3: CASSVGLAGEQYF. DNA of the CDR3: TGTGCCAGCAGCGTAGGACTAGCGGGGGAGCAGTACTTC.

The chain couples TRBV14 to TRBJ2-7, with 8 positions matching TRBD1. Trimming took 3 bases from V and 5 from J; bases not matched to a gene: 6. Germline CDR1 and CDR2: SGHDN and FVKESK. CDR3 size: 14 residues. CDR3: CASSHRTGLDEQYF. CDR3 nucleotide sequence: TGTGCCAGCAGCCATCGGACAGGGCTCGACGAGCAGTACTTC.

J is TRBJ1-1 and V is TRBV4-1; perhaps TRBD1 as D (6 bases). This CDR3 is built from 17 residues. Germline loops: CDR1 MGHRA, CDR2 YSYEKL. V lost 1 base and J lost 10, with 25 bases in between. The CDR3 nucleotides are TGCGCCAGCAGCCAAGTATCTCGGGGGCAGGGGAGTTTGGGAGCTTTCTTT. This translates into CASSQVSRGQGSLGAFF.

This chain uses TRBV6-6 with TRBJ2-3, with 13 bases lining up with TRBD2. The CDR3 runs to 15 residues. Germline CDR1 MNHNY, CDR2 SVGAGI (reference sequence). V was pared by 6 bases and J by 5 bases, with 5 bases of the junction left unmatched. As DNA, the CDR3 is TGTGCCAGCAGGGGGACTAGCGGGATAAGAGATACGCAGTATTTT. Amino acid sequence: CASRGTSGIRDTQYF.

The rearrangement joins TRBV5-1 to TRBJ2-6; D is possibly TRBD1 (6 bases). This CDR3 has 15 residues. Germline-derived CDR1 and CDR2 are SGHRS and YFSETQ. Trimming cost V 0 bases and J 12 bases, with 16 bases left between them. The CDR3 DNA reads TGCGCCAGCAGCTTGGGCTCGGCAGGGGTTTCCGTCCTGACTTTC. Protein product: CASSLGSAGVSVLTF.

This sequence joins TRBV15 and TRBJ2-5, with TRBD2 as a possible D gene (5 bases). With 3 bases removed from V and 1 base from J, the gap between germline ends came to 12 bases. This CDR3 is 15 amino acids long. CDR1 and CDR2 (germline): LNHNV, YYDKDF (reference sequence). The CDR3 loop reads CATSRNWGAQETQYF. The CDR3 bases are TGTGCCACCAGCAGGAACTGGGGAGCCCAAGAGACCCAGTACTTC.

This chain links TRBV6-6 with TRBJ1-2; 9 bases match TRBD1. The CDR3 contains 14 residues. The germline V gene has CDR1 MNHNY and CDR2 SVGAGI (reference sequence). V shed 6 bases and J 4 bases; nucleotides not matched to a gene: 6. This CDR3 reads CASSLGQGIYGYTF. The CDR3 region has the DNA TGTGCCAGCAGCCTCGGACAGGGGATCTATGGCTACACCTTC.

This chain joins TRBV4-2 and TRBJ2-7; TRBD2 agrees at 11 bases. V was pared by 4 bases and J by 0 bases, with 14 bases of the junction left unmatched. The CDR3 has 19 amino acids. From germline, CDR1 is LGHNA and CDR2 YNFKEQ. CDR3 protein: CASSPFLLAGVGGSYEQYF. The CDR3 DNA follows: TGTGCCAGCAGCCCCTTTCTACTAGCGGGAGTAGGGGGCTCCTACGAGCAGTACTTC.

This chain uses TRBV6-6 with TRBJ1-3; D gene uncertain. V was pared by 8 bases and J by 1 base, with 15 bases between. This CDR3 spans 15 amino acids. Germline-derived CDR1 and CDR2 are MNHNY and SVGAGI (reference sequence). Here the CDR3 reads CASRAGDLSGNTIYF. The CDR3 DNA sequence: TGTGCCAGCCGGGCGGGAGATCTATCTGGAAACACCATATATTTT.

This chain links TRBV18 with TRBJ1-1; no clear D. Germline V gene sequence: CDR1 KGHSH, CDR2 LQKENI. This CDR3 has 14 amino acids. Trimming left V 6 bases short and J 3 bases short, with 14 bases between. The CDR3 reads CASSLFSPDTEAFF. As DNA, the CDR3 is TGTGCCAGCTCCCTATTCTCCCCGGACACTGAAGCTTTCTTT.

The gene calls are TRBV11-2 and TRBJ2-7; 8 bases align to TRBD1. V gave up 6 bases and J gave up 1 base; unmatched junction bases: 11. The length of the CDR3 is 16 residues. The germline V gene encodes CDR1 SGHAT and CDR2 FQNNGV. The CDR3 DNA reads as TGTGCCAGCAGATCGACCACAGGGGGTCTTTCCTACGAGCAGTACTTC. This codes for CASRSTTGGLSYEQYF.

As to this clone: The same CDR3 also results from other DNA sequences found in this sample. The chain employs TRBV5-1 and TRBJ2-1; no firm D call. CDR1 is SGHRS and CDR2 is YFSETQ in the germline V gene. The CDR3 length is 15 residues. V gave up 0 bases and J gave up 1 base, with 8 bases separating them. The CDR3 nucleotides are TGCGCCAGCAGCTTGGTGTCAAATTCCTACAATGAGCAGTTCTTC. Protein sequence: CASSLVSNSYNEQFF.

The chain links TRBV5-1 to TRBJ1-5; TRBD1 aligns across 8 bases. Unmatched junction bases numbered 10, after V lost 4 bases and J lost 7 bases. Germline V gives CDR1 SGHRS, CDR2 YFSETQ. The CDR3 is 15 residues long. The CDR3 DNA is TGCGCCAGCAGCCCGGGCGCAGGGGGCGGCCAGCCCCAGCATTTT. This translates into CASSPGAGGGQPQHF.

This clone was recorded only once. V gene TRBV15 combines with J gene TRBJ1-2; 8 nucleotides align to TRBD1. The CDR3 consists of 15 residues. With 3 bases clipped from V and 2 bases from J, the junction kept 5 bases outside the gene matches. The germline V gene encodes CDR1 LNHNV and CDR2 YYDKDF (reference sequence). The CDR3 DNA follows: TGTGCCACCAGCAGCGCCGACAGGGGCAACTATGGCTACACCTTC. This sequence encodes CATSSADRGNYGYTF.

The V gene is TRBV14, the J gene TRBJ2-2; 7 positions agree with TRBD2. Trimming cost V 4 bases and J 0 bases; bases outside gene matches: 2. The CDR3 is made up of 15 amino acids. CDR1 is SGHDN, CDR2 FVKESK, per germline. DNA for the CDR3: TGTGCCAGCAGCCGAGCGGGGACGAACACCGGGGAGCTGTTTTTT. Translating gives CASSRAGTNTGELFF.

The V gene is TRBV25-1, the J gene TRBJ2-7; the D gene is possibly TRBD1 (5 bases). The germline V gene has CDR1 MGHDK and CDR2 SYGVNS. Trimming removed 3 bases from V and 2 bases from J, with 11 bases in between. The CDR3 has 14 amino acids. The CDR3 reads CASSDWGTTYEQYF. The CDR3 DNA reads as TGTGCCAGCAGTGATTGGGGCACCACCTACGAGCAGTACTTC.

The genes are TRBV12-5 and TRBJ2-7; 9 bases agree with TRBD1. The germline V gene has CDR1 LGHNT and CDR2 FRNRAP. The V and J ends lost 1 base and 7 bases, in that order; junction bases with no gene match: 11. The CDR3 runs to 16 residues. The chain's CDR3 is CASGLDPGQGLGEQYF. The CDR3 bases are TGTGCTAGTGGTTTGGACCCGGGACAGGGTTTGGGAGAGCAGTACTTC.

The CDR3 sequence: CASSLLGAAYEQYF. The DNA of the CDR3 is TGTGCCAGCAGCTTACTCGGGGCCGCCTACGAGCAGTACTTC. The chain couples TRBV7-2 to TRBJ2-7; D possibly uses TRBD1 or TRBD2 (5 bases each). Trimming pared 2 bases from V and 2 bases from J, leaving 10 bases between. The CDR3 consists of 14 residues. Germline CDR1 SGHTA, CDR2 FQGNSA. Filled out from reference TRBV7-2 and TRBJ2-7, the complete variable domain reads GAGVSQSPSNKVTEKGKDVELRCDPISGHTALYWYRQSLGQGLEFLIYFQGNSAPDKSGLPSDRFSAERTGGSVSTLTIQRTQQEDSAVYLCASSLLGAAYEQYFGPGTRLTVT.

V and J are TRBV16 and TRBJ1-2, with 10 bases fitting TRBD1. Per germline, CDR1 KGHSY and CDR2 FQNENV. V was pared by 4 bases and J by 7 bases, with 9 bases of the junction left unmatched. CDR3 length: 15 residues. The CDR3 nucleotides are TGTGCCAGCAGCCCCGGGACAGGGGAAAACGGTGGCTACACCTTC. Translating gives CASSPGTGENGGYTF.

This chain uses TRBV9 with TRBJ2-3; 7 bases are a match to TRBD2. The CDR3 covers 15 residues. Germline loops: CDR1 SGDLS, CDR2 YYNGEE. V shed 4 bases and J 0 bases; nucleotides not matched to a gene: 5. The CDR3 reads CASSITSASTDTQYF. The CDR3 bases are TGTGCCAGCAGCATTACTAGCGCTAGCACAGATACGCAGTATTTT.

The rearrangement uses TRBV2 and TRBJ2-5; maybe TRBD2 (7 bases). V lost 6 bases and J lost 1, with 18 bases in between. Germline assignment: CDR1 SNHLY and CDR2 FYNNEI. This CDR3 comprises 16 residues. CDR3 amino acids: CASSRDQGGGQETQYF. The CDR3 DNA sequence: TGTGCCAGCAGCCGGGACCAGGGAGGGGGCCAAGAGACCCAGTACTTC.

As for this clone: One junction end disagrees with the germline gene, perhaps due to a read error. This chain connects TRBV5-1 to TRBJ2-5; 10 nucleotides match TRBD2. CDR3 length: 15 amino acids. Germline CDR1 is SGHRS and CDR2 is YFSETQ. The CDR3 sequence: CASSLSVAGGETQYF. CDR3 bases: TGTGCCAGCAGCTTGTCGGTAGCGGGAGGAGAGACCCAGTACTTC.

V and J are TRBV30 and TRBJ2-7; D possibly uses TRBD1 or TRBD2 (5 bases each). V lost 4 bases and J 3 bases, leaving 13 bases between the germline ends. Germline CDR1 reads GTSNPN; CDR2 reads SVGIG (reference sequence). The CDR3 is 13 residues long. The CDR3 region has the DNA TGTGCCTGGAACCGGGGCTCCCGCTACGAGCAGTACTTC. Amino acids: CAWNRGSRYEQYF. The full variable domain, in which reference TRBV30 and TRBJ2-7 provide the parts outside the CDR3, is SQTIHQWPATLVQPVGSPLSLECTVEGTSNPNLYWYRQAAGRGLQLLFYSVGIGQISSEVPQNLSASRPQDRQFILSSKKLLLSDSGFYLCAWNRGSRYEQYFGPGTRLTVT.

The chain carries TRBV9 and TRBJ2-7; D is unresolved. V was shortened by 0 bases and J by 2 bases, with 15 bases between the two germline ends. The germline V gene has CDR1 SGDLS and CDR2 YYNGEE. The CDR3 is 16 residues long. The CDR3 DNA reads TGTGCCAGCAGCGTAGGTCCGAAGACGGCGACCTACGAGCAGTACTTC. This sequence encodes CASSVGPKTATYEQYF.

A note on this clone: At the DNA level, this CDR3 is encoded by other sequences in the same sample as well. V and J are TRBV7-9 and TRBJ2-3; D unresolved. The CDR3 has 12 residues. The germline V and J ends were trimmed by 3 bases and 6 bases, with 7 bases remaining between them. CDR1 and CDR2 (germline): SEHNR, FQNEAQ (reference sequence). CDR3 bases: TGTGCCAGCAGCTTGGCCCCGGATACGCAGTATTTT. Residues: CASSLAPDTQYF.